These T cell receptor beta chains were read from a single sample in a study of blood T cell repertoires in COVID-19. TCRdb's table, derived via immunoSEQ multiplex PCR, lists solely in-frame clones and lacks some. Of 120,000 or so clones listed, approximately 87% are singletons. Sequenced: peripheral blood. Source of these receptors: a man in his fifties or sixties with acute or convalescent COVID-19. CDR3s include the opening cysteine and the closing phenylalanine or tryptophan. Fields, in order: clone size, V gene, J gene, D gene, CDR3 protein, CDR3 DNA. The D gene is left open where the match is weak. Expanded clones are given a class, and other clones once, few, many or no size at all.

abundance: NA
v_gene: TRBV7-2
j_gene: TRBJ2-5
d_gene: TRBD2
CDR3aa: CASSSNQLAGGGRTQYF
CDR3nt: TGTGCCAGCAGCTCAAACCAACTAGCGGGAGGCGGAAGGACCCAGTACTTC

abundance: NA
v_gene: TRBV19
j_gene: TRBJ2-2
d_gene: NA
CDR3aa: CASTPVFSVTGELFF
CDR3nt: TGTGCCAGTACCCCGGTGTTCTCCGTCACCGGGGAGCTGTTTTTT

abundance: NA
v_gene: TRBV19
j_gene: TRBJ1-2
d_gene: NA
CDR3aa: CASSILPGTSSNYGYTF
CDR3nt: TGTGCCAGTAGTATCCTTCCCGGGACATCAAGTAACTATGGCTACACCTTC

abundance: NA
v_gene: TRBV19
j_gene: TRBJ2-7
d_gene: NA
CDR3aa: CASSSAIIAPEQYF
CDR3nt: TGTGCCAGTAGTTCGGCAATTATAGCGCCCGAGCAGTACTTC

abundance: NA
v_gene: TRBV7-9
j_gene: TRBJ2-2
d_gene: NA
CDR3aa: CASSLGGNTGELFF
CDR3nt: TGTGCCAGCAGCTTAGGAGGGAACACCGGGGAGCTGTTTTTT

abundance: NA
v_gene: TRBV30
j_gene: TRBJ1-1
d_gene: NA
CDR3aa: CAWSARFGMNTEAFF
CDR3nt: TGTGCCTGGAGTGCCCGGTTTGGTATGAACACTGAAGCTTTCTTT

abundance: NA
v_gene: TRBV6-2/TRBV6-3
j_gene: TRBJ2-3
d_gene: NA
CDR3aa: CASSPRDTQYF
CDR3nt: TGTGCCAGCAGCCCCAGAGATACGCAGTATTTT

abundance: few
v_gene: TRBV6-2/TRBV6-3
j_gene: TRBJ1-5
d_gene: NA
CDR3aa: CASSYSSRGNQPQHF
CDR3nt: TGTGCCAGCAGTTACTCGAGCAGGGGCAATCAGCCCCAGCATTTT

abundance: NA
v_gene: TRBV12-3/TRBV12-4
j_gene: TRBJ1-5
d_gene: NA
CDR3aa: CASGDRSNQPQHF
CDR3nt: TGTGCCAGCGGCGACAGGAGTAATCAGCCCCAGCATTTT

abundance: few
v_gene: TRBV5-1
j_gene: TRBJ2-7
d_gene: TRBD1
CDR3aa: CASSPRQGALTVGSSYEQYF
CDR3nt: TGCGCCAGCAGCCCCCGGCAGGGGGCTCTGACTGTAGGCAGCTCCTACGAGCAGTACTTC

abundance: few
v_gene: TRBV7-9
j_gene: TRBJ2-7
d_gene: TRBD1
CDR3aa: CASTNRGSYEQYF
CDR3nt: TGTGCCAGCACCAACAGGGGATCCTACGAGCAGTACTTC

abundance: NA
v_gene: TRBV6-5
j_gene: TRBJ1-5
d_gene: NA
CDR3aa: CASSPGVLNQPQHF
CDR3nt: TGTGCCAGCAGCCCCGGGGTCTTGAATCAGCCCCAGCATTTT

abundance: NA
v_gene: TRBV7-9
j_gene: TRBJ1-1
d_gene: NA
CDR3aa: CASSNGGSKNTEAFF
CDR3nt: TGTGCCAGCAGCAACGGGGGGTCGAAGAACACTGAAGCTTTCTTT